What follows is one T cell receptor (beta chain) and its context. These data are taken from a study of blood T cells in healthy people across ages. CDR1 SGHVS and CDR2 FQNEAQ come from the germline V gene. CDR3 size: 14 residues. V gave up 6 bases and J gave up 7 bases; unmatched junction bases: 6. Primers used in a second PCR of roughly 6 to 12 cycles were a sample-barcoded 5' primer and a J-beta primer mix. One entry per CDR3 protein results from TCRdb running MiXCR on the 5' RACE reads. The data contain 800,000 to 1,300,000 distinct CDR3 sequences, under 30% of them singletons. Another study also made use of these data, one on T cells of mothers and their children. That publication notes: Donors were three healthy Caucasian mothers and their six children.

The sample taken for sequencing was blood. The sequence was obtained from a girl aged 2 to 9 in good health. The rearrangement joins TRBV7-8 to TRBJ2-3; 11 bases match TRBD2. The DNA of the CDR3 is TGTGCCAGCAGTTCTAGCGGGGGGCACAATACGCAGTATTTT. The encoded protein is CASSSSGGHNTQYF. Full variable domain (outside the CDR3, taken from reference TRBV7-8 and TRBJ2-3): GAGVSQSPRYKVAKRGQDVALRCDPISGHVSLFWYQQALGQGPEFLTYFQNEAQLDKSGLPSDRFFAERPEGSVSTLKIQRTQQEDSAVYLCASSSSGGHNTQYFGPGTRLTVL.